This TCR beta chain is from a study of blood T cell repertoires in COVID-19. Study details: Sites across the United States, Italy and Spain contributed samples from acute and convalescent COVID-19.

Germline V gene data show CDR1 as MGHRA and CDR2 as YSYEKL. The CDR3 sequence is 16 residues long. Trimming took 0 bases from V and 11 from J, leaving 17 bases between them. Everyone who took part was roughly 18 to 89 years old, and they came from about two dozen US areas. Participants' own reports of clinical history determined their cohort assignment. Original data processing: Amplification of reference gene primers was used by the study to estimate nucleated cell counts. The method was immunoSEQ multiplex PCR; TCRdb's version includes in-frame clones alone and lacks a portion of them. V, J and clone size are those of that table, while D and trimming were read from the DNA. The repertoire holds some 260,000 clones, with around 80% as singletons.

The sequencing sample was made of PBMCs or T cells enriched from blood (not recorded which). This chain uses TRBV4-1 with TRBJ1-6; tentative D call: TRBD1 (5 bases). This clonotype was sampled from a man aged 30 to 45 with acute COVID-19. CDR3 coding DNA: TGCGCCAGCAGCCAAGATATCGGCCCAGGGAATACACCCCTCCACTTT. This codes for CASSQDIGPGNTPLHF.